This TCR beta chain was sequenced during a study of blood T cells in healthy people across ages. General study findings and limits: CMV infection status of these donors was not known. Naive T cell percentage strongly correlated with TCR beta diversity.

Comment on this clonotype: Antigen unknown. One end of the junction does not line up with germline, which may come from a read error.

The sample providers were healthy Caucasian people from Russia, aged roughly 6 to 95. For the second PCR, which ran for 7 to 11 cycles, a sample-barcoded 5' primer and a J-beta primer mix were used. Each CDR3 protein gets one entry after TCRdb re-called the 5' RACE reads with MiXCR. This table holds roughly 1.6 million distinct CDR3 sequences, about 32% found once. The clonotype comes from a woman under 40 in good health. Sequencing was performed on blood.

The CDR3 nucleotides are TGTGCCTGCAGGGGGGCCGCCCTTTACTACACCTTC. Amino acid sequence: CACRGAALYYTF. This sequence joins TRBV6-1 and TRBJ1-2, with 7 bases lining up with TRBD1. Per the germline V gene, CDR1 is MNHNS and CDR2 is SASEGT. The CDR3 spans 12 residues.